This TCR beta chain was sequenced during a study of T cell responses to AZD1222 COVID-19 vaccine (dated by TCRdb to the early 2020s). At the level of the whole study: TCR sequencing covered roughly 230 trial participants: 200 to 220 given two doses of AZD1222 and 26 given two doses of MenACWY control vaccine. Trial participants were enrolled by age into subgroups of 18-55, 56-69 and 70-plus years, and around 150, 28 and 57 TCR-sequenced participants, respectively, were included in these subgroups.

Comment on this clone: This clone's antigen is unknown. Base quality data are lacking; no much larger clone is found one base away.

The CDR1 and CDR2 encoded by the germline V gene are SGHRS and YFSETQ. Including cysteine and phenylalanine, the CDR3 has 16 amino acids. The DNA shown is the 48-base CDR3, in frame from base 1. Trimming takes 4 bases off V and 1 base off J; junction bases not matched to a gene: 7. The CDR3 regions of human TCRbeta chains were subjected to immunosequencing. The published analysis was carried out like this. Repertoire TCRs were matched against a reference library of SARS-CoV-2-specific TCRs generated with the MIRA antigen-specificity platform. Breadth meant the fraction of unique TCRs that were SARS-CoV-2-associated, whereas depth meant the fraction of total T cells that were SARS-CoV-2-associated. Using the MIRA data, every spike-specific TCR was mapped to the spike region that the TCR reacted to and assigned to either a CD4 or a CD8 class. Log10-transformed breadth and depth values were compared by one-way ANOVA with Sidak's multiple comparisons tests. TCRdb took over this immuneACCESS table, retaining in-frame rearrangements with V and J assigned. Such tables are incomplete; in checked studies, under half of the missing clones stem from an unresolved V gene, and the remainder is unexplained. V, J and clone size are taken as reported in that table, and D and trimming were inferred from the DNA itself. The sample has tens of thousands of clones on record, roughly nine tenths of them singletons. Jointly, the top ten make up approximately 3.1% of the sample.

The research as a whole found: Nearly half of unique spike-specific TCRs reportedly recognized epitopes outside regions mutated in the B.1.351 and B.1.1.7 variants. The 56-69-year group was small, and its depth increase did not reach significance, likely because of low power. Conclusions about previously exposed vaccinees are limited because only a handful of AZD1222 recipients were SARS-CoV-2 seropositive at baseline. Because no day 14 peak-response samples were available, repertoires were characterized only after the peak T cell response. Most participants were white British and females outnumbered males, and the authors suggested that clonal diversity may have been underestimated. A significant rise in spike-specific TCR breadth and depth was observed after two AZD1222 doses relative to day 0 and relative to MenACWY recipients. The whole spike protein was spanned by vaccine-associated CD4 TCRs, and dominant responses were seen in regions 160-218 and 743-854.

What the time point label conveys for this sample: about 28 days (+/-7) after the second vaccine dose. AZD1222 recipients with second doses at about 4 weeks or about 12 weeks were pooled, because spike-specific TCR depth and breadth did not differ between schedules. Vaccinee samples were obtained from the UK trials COV001 and COV002, which included a single-blind randomized controlled phase 2/3 trial of AZD1222 (ChAdOx1 nCoV-19) in healthy adults. For TCRbeta chain sequencing, PBMC samples were collected from trial participants at day 0 and at day 28 after the second dose. Here the chain combines TRBV5-1 and TRBJ2-1; 8 bases in between match TRBD2. This TCR derives from an adult who received the AZD1222 COVID-19 vaccine. This specimen was peripheral blood, taken 28 days after the second AZD1222 dose. The DNA sequence is TGCGCCAGCAGCACCCAAGCGGGGGCTTCCTACAATGAGCAGTTCTTC. It is translated as CASSTQAGASYNEQFF.